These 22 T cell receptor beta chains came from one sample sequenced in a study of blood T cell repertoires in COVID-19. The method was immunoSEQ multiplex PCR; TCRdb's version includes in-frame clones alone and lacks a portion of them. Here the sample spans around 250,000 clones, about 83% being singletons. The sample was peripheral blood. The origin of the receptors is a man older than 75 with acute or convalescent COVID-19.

The CDR3 bases are TGTGCCAGCAGCTTACAGCGTAACTATAATTCACCCCTCCACTTT. Translation gives CASSLQRNYNSPLHF. The V gene is TRBV7-8, the J gene TRBJ1-6; no clear D gene. The CDR3 is 15 amino acids. Trimming took 2 bases from V and 3 from J, leaving 8 bases between them. Germline CDR1 SGHVS, CDR2 FQNEAQ.

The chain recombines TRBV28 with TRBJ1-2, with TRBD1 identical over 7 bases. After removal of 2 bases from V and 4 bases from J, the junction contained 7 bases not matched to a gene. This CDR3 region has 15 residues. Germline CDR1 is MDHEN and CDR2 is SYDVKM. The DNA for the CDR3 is TGTGCCAGCAGTTTACGGGGTCAGGGGGGCTATGGCTACACCTTC. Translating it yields CASSLRGQGGYGYTF.

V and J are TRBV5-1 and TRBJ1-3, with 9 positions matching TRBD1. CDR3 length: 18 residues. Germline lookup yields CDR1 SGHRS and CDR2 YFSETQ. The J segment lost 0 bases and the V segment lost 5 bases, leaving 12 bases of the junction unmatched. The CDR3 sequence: CASRKLDGTGNSGNTIYF. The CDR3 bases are TGCGCCAGCAGGAAATTGGACGGGACAGGGAACTCTGGAAACACCATATATTTT.

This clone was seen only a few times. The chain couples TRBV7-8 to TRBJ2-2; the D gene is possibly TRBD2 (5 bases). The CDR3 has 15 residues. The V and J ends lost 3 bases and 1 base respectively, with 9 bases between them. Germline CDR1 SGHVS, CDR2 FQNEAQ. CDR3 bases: TGTGCCAGCAGCTTCGCGGGTTTGAACACCGGGGAGCTGTTTTTT. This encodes CASSFAGLNTGELFF. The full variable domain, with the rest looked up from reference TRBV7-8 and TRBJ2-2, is GAGVSQSPRYKVAKRGQDVALRCDPISGHVSLFWYQQALGQGPEFLTYFQNEAQLDKSGLPSDRFFAERPEGSVSTLKIQRTQQEDSAVYLCASSFAGLNTGELFFGEGSRLTVL.

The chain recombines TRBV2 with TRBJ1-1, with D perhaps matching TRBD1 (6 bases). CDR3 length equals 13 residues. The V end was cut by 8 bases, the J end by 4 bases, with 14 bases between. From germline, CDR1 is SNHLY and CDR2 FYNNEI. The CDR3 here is CASFQGSGTEAFF. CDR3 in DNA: TGTGCCAGCTTTCAGGGGTCAGGCACTGAAGCTTTCTTT.

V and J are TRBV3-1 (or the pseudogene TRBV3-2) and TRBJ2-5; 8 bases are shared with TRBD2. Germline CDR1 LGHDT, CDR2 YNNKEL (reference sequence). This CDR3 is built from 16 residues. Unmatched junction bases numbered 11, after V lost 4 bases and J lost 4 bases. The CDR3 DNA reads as TGTGCCAGCAGCCTATCGGGAGGGCCGAGAGGAGAGACCCAGTACTTC. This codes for CASSLSGGPRGETQYF.

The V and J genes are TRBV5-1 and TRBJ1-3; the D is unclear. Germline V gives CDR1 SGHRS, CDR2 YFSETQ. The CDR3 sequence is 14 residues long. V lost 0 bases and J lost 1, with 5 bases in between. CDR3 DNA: TGCGCCAGCAGCTTGGACGCGTCTGGAAACACCATATATTTT. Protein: CASSLDASGNTIYF.

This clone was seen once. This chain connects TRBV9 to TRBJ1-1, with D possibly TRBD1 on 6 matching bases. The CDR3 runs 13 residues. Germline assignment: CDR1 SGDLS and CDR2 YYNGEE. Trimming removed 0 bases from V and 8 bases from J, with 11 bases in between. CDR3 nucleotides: TGTGCCAGCAGCGTAGGTGGGGGCGCGGAAGCTTTCTTT. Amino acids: CASSVGGGAEAFF.

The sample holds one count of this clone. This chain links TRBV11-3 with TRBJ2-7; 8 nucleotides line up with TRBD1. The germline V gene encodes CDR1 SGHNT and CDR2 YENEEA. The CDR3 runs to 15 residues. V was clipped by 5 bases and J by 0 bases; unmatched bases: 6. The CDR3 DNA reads TGTGCCAGCAGCCGAGGACAGGGAAGCTCCTACGAGCAGTACTTC. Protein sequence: CASSRGQGSSYEQYF.

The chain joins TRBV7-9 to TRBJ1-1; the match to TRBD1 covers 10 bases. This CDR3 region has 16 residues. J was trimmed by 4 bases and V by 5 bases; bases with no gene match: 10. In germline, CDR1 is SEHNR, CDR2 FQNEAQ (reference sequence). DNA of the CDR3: TGTGCCAGCAGCGCACCGACCCGGGACAGGGGCACTGAAGCTTTCTTT. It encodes CASSAPTRDRGTEAFF.

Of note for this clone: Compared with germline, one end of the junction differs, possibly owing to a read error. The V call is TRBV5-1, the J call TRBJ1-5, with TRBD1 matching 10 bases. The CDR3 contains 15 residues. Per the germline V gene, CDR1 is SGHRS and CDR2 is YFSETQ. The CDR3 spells CASSLDRGDNQPQHF. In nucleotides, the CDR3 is TGCGCCAGCAGTTTGGACAGGGGGGACAATCAGCCCCAGCATTTT.

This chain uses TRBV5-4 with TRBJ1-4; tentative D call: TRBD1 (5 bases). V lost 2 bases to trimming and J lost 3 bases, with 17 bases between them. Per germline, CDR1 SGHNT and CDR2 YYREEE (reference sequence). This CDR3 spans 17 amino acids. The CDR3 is CASSLKAAGRANEKLFF. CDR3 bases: TGTGCCAGCAGCTTAAAGGCGGCAGGGAGGGCTAATGAAAAACTGTTTTTT.

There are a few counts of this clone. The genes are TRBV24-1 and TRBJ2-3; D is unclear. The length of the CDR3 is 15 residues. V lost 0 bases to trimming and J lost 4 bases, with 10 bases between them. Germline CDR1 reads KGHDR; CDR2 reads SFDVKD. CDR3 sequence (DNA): TGTGCCACCAGTGATTTGCTTAGTTCCGCAGATACGCAGTATTTT. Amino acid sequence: CATSDLLSSADTQYF.

For the CDR3, the DNA is TGTGCCAGTAGTACCGGGGACAGGGGTCACGAGCAGTACTTC. This translates into CASSTGDRGHEQYF. The chain links TRBV19 to TRBJ2-7; TRBD1 matches 10 bases. V shed 4 bases, J shed 5 bases, and the junction held 5 bases outside the gene matches. The CDR3 consists of 14 residues. Per germline, CDR1 LNHDA and CDR2 SQIVND (reference sequence). The full variable domain, rest sourced from reference TRBV19 and TRBJ2-7, is DGGITQSPKYLFRKEGQNVTLSCEQNLNHDAMYWYRQDPGQGLRLIYYSQIVNDFQKGDIAEGYSVSREKKESFPLTVTSAQKNPTAFYLCASSTGDRGHEQYFGPGTRLTVT.

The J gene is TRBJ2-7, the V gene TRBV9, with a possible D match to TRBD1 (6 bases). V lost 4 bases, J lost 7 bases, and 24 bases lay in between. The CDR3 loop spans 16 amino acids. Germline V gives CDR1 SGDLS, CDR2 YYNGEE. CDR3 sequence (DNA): TGTGCCAGCAGCCTCAGCGACAGGCGGAAACTAGGGGAGCAGTACTTC. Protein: CASSLSDRRKLGEQYF.

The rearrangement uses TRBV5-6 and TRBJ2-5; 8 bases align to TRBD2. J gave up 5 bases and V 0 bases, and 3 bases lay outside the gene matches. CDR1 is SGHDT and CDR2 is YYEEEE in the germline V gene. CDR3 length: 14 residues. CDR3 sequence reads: CASSLESGSETQYF. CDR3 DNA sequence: TGTGCCAGCAGCTTGGAGAGCGGGAGTGAGACCCAGTACTTC. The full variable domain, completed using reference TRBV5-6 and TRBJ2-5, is DAGVTQSPTHLIKTRGQQVTLRCSPKSGHDTVSWYQQALGQGPQFIFQYYEEEERQRGNFPDRFSGHQFPNYSSELNVNALLLGDSALYLCASSLESGSETQYFGPGTRLLVL.

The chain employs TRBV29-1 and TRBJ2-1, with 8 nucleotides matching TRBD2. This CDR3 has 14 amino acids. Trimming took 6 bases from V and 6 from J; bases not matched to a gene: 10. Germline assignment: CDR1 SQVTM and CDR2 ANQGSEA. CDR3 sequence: CSVASGSVGNEQFF. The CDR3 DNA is TGCAGCGTCGCCAGCGGGAGTGTCGGCAATGAGCAGTTCTTC.

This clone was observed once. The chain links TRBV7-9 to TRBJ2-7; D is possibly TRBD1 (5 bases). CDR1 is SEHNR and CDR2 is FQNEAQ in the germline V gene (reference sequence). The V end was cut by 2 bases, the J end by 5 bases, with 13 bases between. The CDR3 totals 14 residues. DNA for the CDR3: TGTGCCAGCAGCTTAAGGGGTATAAGGAACGAGCAGTACTTC. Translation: CASSLRGIRNEQYF. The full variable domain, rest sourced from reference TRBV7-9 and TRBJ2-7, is DTGVSQNPRHKITKRGQNVTFRCDPISEHNRLYWYRQTLGQGPEFLTYFQNEAQLEKSRLLSDRFSAERPKGSFSTLEIQRTEQGDSAMYLCASSLRGIRNEQYFGPGTRLTVT.

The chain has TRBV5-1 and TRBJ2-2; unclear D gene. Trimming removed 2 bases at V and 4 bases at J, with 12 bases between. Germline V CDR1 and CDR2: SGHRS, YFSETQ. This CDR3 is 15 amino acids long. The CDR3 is CASSLGSRGTGELFF. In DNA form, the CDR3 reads TGCGCCAGCAGCTTAGGCAGCCGAGGCACCGGGGAGCTGTTTTTT.

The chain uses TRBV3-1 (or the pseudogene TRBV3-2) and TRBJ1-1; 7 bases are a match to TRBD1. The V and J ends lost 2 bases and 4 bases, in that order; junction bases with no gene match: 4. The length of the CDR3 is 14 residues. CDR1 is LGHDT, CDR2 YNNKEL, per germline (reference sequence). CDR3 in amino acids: CASSQRDRATEAFF. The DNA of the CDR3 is TGTGCCAGCAGCCAACGTGACAGGGCCACTGAAGCTTTCTTT.

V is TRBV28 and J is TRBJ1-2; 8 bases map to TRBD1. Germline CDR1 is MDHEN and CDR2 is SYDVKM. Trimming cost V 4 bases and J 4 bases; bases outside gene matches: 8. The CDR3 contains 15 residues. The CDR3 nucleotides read TGTGCCAGCAGTTCCGTCGGGACAGGCGGCTATGGCTACACCTTC. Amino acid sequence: CASSSVGTGGYGYTF.

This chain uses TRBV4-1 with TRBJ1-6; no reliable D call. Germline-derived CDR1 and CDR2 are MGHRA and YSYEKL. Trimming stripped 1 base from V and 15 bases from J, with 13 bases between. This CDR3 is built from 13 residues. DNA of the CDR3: TGCGCCAGCAGCCAAGCAGTTGCGACACTCCTCCACTTT. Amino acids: CASSQAVATLLHF.